The sequence of this T cell receptor beta chain was determined in a study of T cell responses to AZD1222 COVID-19 vaccine. The length of the CDR3 is 12 residues. Germline V CDR1 and CDR2: MNHEY, SVGEGT. Trimming stripped 5 bases from V and 7 bases from J, with 11 bases between. Measured with immunoSEQ multiplex PCR; TCRdb has only the in-frame clones, and not every one. The sample contains some 120,000 clones, about 88% of which appear only once. General study points: The study found vaccine-associated CD4 TCRs spanning spike, dominant at 160-218 and 743-854. Baseline serostatus was positive in only six AZD1222 recipients. Donors in the cohort were predominantly white British and more often female, and clonal diversity was possibly underestimated.

This clone was found a few times. The antigen is undetermined. The source material was peripheral blood, sampled on day 0 of AZD1222 vaccination. The chain uses TRBV6-2 or TRBV6-3 and TRBJ1-2, with D possibly TRBD1 on 5 matching bases. This clonotype was obtained from an adult in good health. CDR3 DNA: TGTGCCAGCAGTACCGGACACAGTGGCTACACCTTC. This translates into CASSTGHSGYTF.